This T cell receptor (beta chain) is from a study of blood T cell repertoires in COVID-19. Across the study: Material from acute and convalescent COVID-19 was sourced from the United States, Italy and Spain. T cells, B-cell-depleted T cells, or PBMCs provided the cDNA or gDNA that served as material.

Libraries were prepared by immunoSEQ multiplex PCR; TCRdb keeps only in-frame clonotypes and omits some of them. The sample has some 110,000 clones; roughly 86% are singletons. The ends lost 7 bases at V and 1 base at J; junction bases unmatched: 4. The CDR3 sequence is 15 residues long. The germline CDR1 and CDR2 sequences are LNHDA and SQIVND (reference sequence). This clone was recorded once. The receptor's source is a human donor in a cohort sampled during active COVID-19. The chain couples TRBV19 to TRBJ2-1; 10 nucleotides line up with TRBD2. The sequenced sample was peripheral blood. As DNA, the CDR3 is TGTGCCAGTAACCCACTAGCGGGGTCCTACAATGAGCAGTTCTTC. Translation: CASNPLAGSYNEQFF. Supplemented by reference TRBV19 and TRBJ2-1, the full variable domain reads DGGITQSPKYLFRKEGQNVTLSCEQNLNHDAMYWYRQDPGQGLRLIYYSQIVNDFQKGDIAEGYSVSREKKESFPLTVTSAQKNPTAFYLCASNPLAGSYNEQFFGPGTRLTVL.